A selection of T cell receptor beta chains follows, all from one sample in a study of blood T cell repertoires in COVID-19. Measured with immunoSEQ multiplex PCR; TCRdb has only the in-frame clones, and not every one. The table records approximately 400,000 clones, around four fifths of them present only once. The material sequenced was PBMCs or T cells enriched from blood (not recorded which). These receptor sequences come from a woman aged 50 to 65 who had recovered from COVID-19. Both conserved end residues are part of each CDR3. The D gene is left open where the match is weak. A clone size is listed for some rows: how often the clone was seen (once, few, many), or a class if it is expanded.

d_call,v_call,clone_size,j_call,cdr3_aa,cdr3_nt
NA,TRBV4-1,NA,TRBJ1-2,CASSQSRNQVFYGYTF,TGCGCCAGCAGCCAATCACGAAACCAGGTTTTTTATGGCTACACCTTC
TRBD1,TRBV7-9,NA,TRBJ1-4,CASSLTGTGNEKLFF,TGTGCCAGCAGCCTCACCGGGACAGGGAATGAAAAACTGTTTTTT
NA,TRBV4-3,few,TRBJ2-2,CASSQDLTGHRPGELFF,TGCGCCAGCAGCCAAGATTTAACGGGACACCGTCCCGGGGAGCTGTTTTTT
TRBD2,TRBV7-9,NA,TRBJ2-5,CASSPGTSGGRLRETQYF,TGTGCCAGCAGCCCAGGGACTAGCGGGGGCCGTCTCAGGGAGACCCAGTACTTC
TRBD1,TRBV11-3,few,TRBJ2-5,CASSLNRGETQYF,TGTGCCAGCAGTCTGAACAGGGGAGAGACCCAGTACTTC
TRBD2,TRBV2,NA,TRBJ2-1,CAGGTSGDPVGAEQFF,TGTGCCGGAGGGACTAGCGGGGACCCCGTGGGCGCCGAGCAGTTCTTC
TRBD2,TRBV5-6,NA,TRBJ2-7,CASSLIAGEGYEQYF,TGTGCCAGCAGCTTGATCGCGGGGGAGGGCTACGAGCAGTACTTC
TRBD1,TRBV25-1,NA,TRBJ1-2,CASSETGVLGGYTF,TGTGCCAGCAGCGAGACAGGGGTGCTTGGGGGCTACACCTTC
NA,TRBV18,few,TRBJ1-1,CASSPPVGRNTEAFF,TGTGCCAGCTCACCACCCGTGGGGAGGAACACTGAAGCTTTCTTT
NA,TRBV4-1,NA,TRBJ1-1,CASSQSTGREAFF,TGCGCCAGCAGCCAATCTACAGGGAGAGAAGCTTTCTTT
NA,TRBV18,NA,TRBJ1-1,CASSPPAEPNTEAFF,TGTGCCAGCTCACCGCCGGCGGAACCTAACACTGAAGCTTTCTTT
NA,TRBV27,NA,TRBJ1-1,CASSSWGTGNTEAFF,TGTGCCAGCAGTTCGTGGGGAACAGGGAACACTGAAGCTTTCTTT
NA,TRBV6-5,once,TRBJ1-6,CASRSLKSSPLHF,TGTGCCAGCAGATCCCTAAAGAGTTCACCCCTCCACTTT
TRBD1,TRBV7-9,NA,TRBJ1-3,CASSQDRNGNTIYF,TGTGCCAGCAGCCAGGACAGGAATGGAAACACCATATATTTT
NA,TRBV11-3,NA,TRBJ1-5,CASSRGPNQPQHF,TGTGCCAGCAGCCGAGGGCCCAATCAGCCCCAGCATTTT
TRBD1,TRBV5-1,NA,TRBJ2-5,CASSLQGIQETQYF,TGCGCCAGCAGCCTACAGGGGATCCAAGAGACCCAGTACTTC
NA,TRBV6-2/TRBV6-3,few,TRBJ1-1,CASSVRGLNTEAFF,TGTGCCAGCAGTGTTAGGGGCCTGAACACTGAAGCTTTCTTT
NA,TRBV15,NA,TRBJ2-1,CATSTRSGSYNEQFF,TGTGCCACCAGCACAAGAAGCGGCTCCTACAATGAGCAGTTCTTC
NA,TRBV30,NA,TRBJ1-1,CAWSVSQRPDKAFF,TGTGCCTGGAGTGTATCCCAGCGGCCCGACAAAGCTTTCTTT
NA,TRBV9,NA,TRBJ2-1,CASSVVSADEQFF,TGTGCCAGCAGCGTAGTATCAGCGGATGAGCAGTTCTTC
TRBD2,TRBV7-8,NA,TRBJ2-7,CASSLPGLANEQYF,TGTGCCAGCAGCTTACCGGGACTAGCGAACGAGCAGTACTTC
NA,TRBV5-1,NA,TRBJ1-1,CASSLAGTTGDEAFF,TGCGCCAGCAGCTTGGCGGGAACGACGGGGGATGAAGCTTTCTTT
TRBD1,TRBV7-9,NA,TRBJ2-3,CASSLDGTGTDTQYF,TGTGCCAGCAGCTTAGACGGGACAGGCACAGATACGCAGTATTTT
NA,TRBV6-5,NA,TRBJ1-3,CASRHDTQGTIYF,TGTGCCAGCAGGCACGACACGCAGGGGACCATATATTTT
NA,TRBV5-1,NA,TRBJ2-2,CASSLGAGANTGELFF,TGCGCCAGCAGCTTGGGGGCAGGGGCGAACACCGGGGAGCTGTTTTTT
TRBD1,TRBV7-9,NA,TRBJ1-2,CASSFTGTGRYGYTF,TGTGCCAGCAGCTTCACCGGGACAGGGCGTTATGGCTACACCTTC
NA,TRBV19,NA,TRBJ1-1,CASRAGGADTEAFF,TGTGCCAGTAGAGCGGGAGGGGCGGACACTGAAGCTTTCTTT
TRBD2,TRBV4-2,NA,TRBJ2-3,CASSQVAGGPDTQYF,TGTGCCAGCAGCCAAGTGGCGGGGGGGCCAGATACGCAGTATTTT
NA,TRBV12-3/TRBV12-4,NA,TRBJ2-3,CASSFWSGSRLIF,TGTGCCAGCAGTTTTTGGTCAGGGTCTCGGCTGATTTTT
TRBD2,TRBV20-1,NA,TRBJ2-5,CSASPGLAGESQETQYF,TGCAGTGCTAGTCCAGGACTAGCGGGAGAGAGTCAAGAGACCCAGTACTTC
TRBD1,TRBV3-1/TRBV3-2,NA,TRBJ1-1,CASSQGTGGNTEAFF,TGTGCCAGCAGCCAAGGAACAGGGGGCAACACTGAAGCTTTCTTT
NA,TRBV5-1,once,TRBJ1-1,CASSRSSTPGTEAFF,TGCGCCAGCAGTAGAAGCTCTACGCCGGGCACTGAAGCTTTCTTT
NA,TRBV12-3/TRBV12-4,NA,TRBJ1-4,CASTPGEKLFF,TGTGCCAGCACCCCCGGTGAAAAACTGTTTTTT
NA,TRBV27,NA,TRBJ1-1,CASSLQTTAQSAFF,TGTGCCAGCAGTCTCCAGACGACAGCGCAATCGGCTTTCTTT
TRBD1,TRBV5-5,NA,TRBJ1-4,CASSRQGREEKLFF,TGTGCCAGCAGCAGACAGGGTCGGGAGGAAAAACTGTTTTTT
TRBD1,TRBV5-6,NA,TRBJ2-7,CASSLASWGQKSYEQYF,TGTGCCAGCAGCTTGGCAAGTTGGGGACAGAAGTCCTACGAGCAGTACTTC
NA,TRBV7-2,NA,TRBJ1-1,CASSLDGGDNTEAFF,TGTGCCAGCAGCTTAGATGGAGGGGATAACACTGAAGCTTTCTTT
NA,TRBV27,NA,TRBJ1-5,CASSLGSGQPQHF,TGTGCCAGCAGTTTAGGGTCAGGGCAGCCCCAGCATTTT
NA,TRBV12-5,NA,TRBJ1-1,CASGFSQIQGTEAFF,TGTGCTAGTGGTTTCTCACAAATTCAGGGGACTGAAGCTTTCTTT
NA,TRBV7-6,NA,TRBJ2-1,CASSFDDSAYNEQFF,TGTGCCAGCAGCTTCGACGACTCCGCATACAATGAGCAGTTCTTC
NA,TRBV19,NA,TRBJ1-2,CASGGDGLYGYTF,TGTGCCAGTGGGGGGGACGGACTCTATGGCTACACCTTC
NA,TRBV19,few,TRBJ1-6,CASSIFKLRGNSPLHF,TGTGCCAGTAGTATCTTTAAACTAAGGGGGAATTCACCCCTCCACTTT
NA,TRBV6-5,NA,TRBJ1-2,CASRSGGGGYTF,TGTGCCAGCAGGAGCGGGGGCGGCGGCTACACCTTC
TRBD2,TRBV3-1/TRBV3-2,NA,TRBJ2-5,CASSLRGAGVLETQYF,TGTGCCAGCAGCCTCCGTGGGGCGGGAGTTTTAGAGACCCAGTACTTC
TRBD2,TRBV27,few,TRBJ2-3,CASSARTSGGVMLPKITDTQYF,TGTGCCAGCAGTGCCCGGACTAGCGGGGGGGTCATGCTCCCAAAAATCACAGATACGCAGTATTTT
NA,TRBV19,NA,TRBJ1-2,CASSSSGAGLHYGYTF,TGTGCCAGTAGTTCGTCTGGCGCAGGCCTTCACTATGGCTACACCTTC
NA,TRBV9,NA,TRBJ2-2,CASSVAPSTGELFF,TGTGCCAGCAGCGTAGCCCCCAGCACCGGGGAGCTGTTTTTT
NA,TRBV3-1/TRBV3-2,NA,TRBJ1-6,CASSRRLGTSENSPLHF,TGTGCCAGCAGCCGCCGACTCGGGACATCGGAAAATTCACCCCTCCACTTT
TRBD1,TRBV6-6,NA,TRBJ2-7,CASSTRGQGAVEQYF,TGTGCCAGCAGTACACGGGGACAGGGGGCGGTCGAGCAGTACTTC